Following are 3 T cell receptor beta chains from one sample sequenced in a study of CD8 T cells in ankylosing spondylitis. From the 5' RACE reads, TCRdb called clonotypes with MiXCR, one entry per CDR3 protein. The sample contains approximately 250,000 distinct CDR3 sequences, around 8% of which appear only once. Sample: blood, either unsorted or a sorted T cell fraction (not recorded which). The origin of the receptors is a female donor with ankylosing spondylitis or in good health (not recorded which).

In this sample, this clonotype turned up a few times. A much larger clone is a single base away; this may be a read error. V usage is TRBV6-5 and J usage is TRBJ2-1, with TRBD2 matching 11 bases. The CDR3 has 17 residues. CDR1 MNHEY and CDR2 SVGAGI come from the germline V gene. CDR3 protein: CVSSYLTGTSGYNEQFF. The CDR3 coding sequence is TGTGTCAGCAGTTACCTGACAGGGACTAGCGGATACAATGAGCAGTTCTTC.

Notes on this clonotype: Possible read error: a much larger clone is one base away. This rearrangement joins TRBV3-1 to TRBJ2-7; D ambiguous. Germline V gives CDR1 LGHDT, CDR2 YNNKEL (reference sequence). The CDR3 has 12 residues. CDR3 sequence (DNA): TGTGCCAGCAGCCCTCTGATCGGCGAGCAGTGCTTC. Encoded protein: CASSPLIGEQCF.

The chain is built from TRBV25-1 and TRBJ2-5, with TRBD2 matching 7 bases. J lost 4 bases, V lost 1 base, and 6 bases had no gene match. Germline CDR1 is MGHDK and CDR2 is SYGVNS. CDR3 size: 15 residues. Here the CDR3 DNA reads TGTGCCAGCAGTGAATGGGAGGGGCTAGGAGAGACCCAGTACTTC. Amino acids: CASSEWEGLGETQYF.